The table lists the clone carrying this TCR beta chain with a few counts. Its specificity is not known. Clones were sequenced by immunoSEQ multiplex PCR, and TCRdb holds only the in-frame ones, with some missing. Of approximately 1,200 clones in the sample, approximately 40% were seen once. These data come from a study of tumour-infiltrating T cells in Burkitt lymphoma. In the study overall: The Burkitt lymphoma cohort spanned all epidemiological subtypes. Overall and progression-free survival were predicted by productive clonality. General study findings and limits: Several public clonotypes recurred in numerous Burkitt lymphoma patients.

The origin of this receptor is a human donor with Burkitt lymphoma. Sequencing was done on a sample of tumor tissue.

CDR3 region: CASASPSGTLGGTGELFF. The CDR3 coding sequence is TGCGCCAGCGCCAGTCCTAGCGGGACCCTAGGGGGCACCGGGGAGCTGTTTTTT. The V and J genes are TRBV4-1 and TRBJ2-2; 9 bases are a match to TRBD2. The CDR3 consists of 18 residues. CDR1 is MGHRA, CDR2 YSYEKL, per germline. V shed 8 bases, J shed 4 bases, and the junction held 17 bases outside the gene matches.